This T cell receptor beta chain was obtained from a study of blood T cell repertoires in COVID-19. Study as a whole: The analysed material was cDNA or gDNA that came from T cells, B-cell-depleted T cells, or PBMCs.

V lost 5 bases and J 8 bases, leaving 10 bases between the germline ends. There are 13 residues in the CDR3. Germline V CDR1 and CDR2: MNHEY, SMNVEV (reference sequence). Authors' analysis steps: Amplification of reference gene primers provided the estimated nucleated cell counts. The repertoire was sequenced with immunoSEQ multiplex PCR; TCRdb's copy has only in-frame clones and lacks some. V and J calls and clone size are copied from that table; D and trimming were computed from the DNA. The profile shows about 250,000 clones, approximately 90% of them singletons. The rearrangement uses TRBV27 and TRBJ1-6, with D unclear. This sequence originates from a man in his late teens or twenties with active or convalescent COVID-19. The sequenced sample was peripheral blood. The CDR3 loop reads CASSTPRDSPLHF. DNA of the CDR3: TGTGCCAGCAGTACTCCGAGAGATTCACCCCTCCACTTT.